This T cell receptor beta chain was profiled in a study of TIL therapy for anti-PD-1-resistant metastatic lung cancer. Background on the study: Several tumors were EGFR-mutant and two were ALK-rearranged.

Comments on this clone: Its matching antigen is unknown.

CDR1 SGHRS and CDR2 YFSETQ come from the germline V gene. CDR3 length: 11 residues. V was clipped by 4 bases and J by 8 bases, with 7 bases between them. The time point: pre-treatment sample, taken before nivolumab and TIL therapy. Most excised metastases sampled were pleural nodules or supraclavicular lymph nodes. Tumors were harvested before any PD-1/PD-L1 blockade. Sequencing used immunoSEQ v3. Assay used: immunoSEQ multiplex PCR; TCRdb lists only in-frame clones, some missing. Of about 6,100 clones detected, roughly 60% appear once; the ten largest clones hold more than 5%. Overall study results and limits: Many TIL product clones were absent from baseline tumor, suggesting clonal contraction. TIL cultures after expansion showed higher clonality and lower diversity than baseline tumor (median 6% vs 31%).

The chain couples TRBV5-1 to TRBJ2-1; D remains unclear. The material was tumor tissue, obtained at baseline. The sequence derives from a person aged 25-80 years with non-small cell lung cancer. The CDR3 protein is CASSVGHEQFF. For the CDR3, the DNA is TGCGCCAGCAGCGTAGGTCATGAGCAGTTCTTC.